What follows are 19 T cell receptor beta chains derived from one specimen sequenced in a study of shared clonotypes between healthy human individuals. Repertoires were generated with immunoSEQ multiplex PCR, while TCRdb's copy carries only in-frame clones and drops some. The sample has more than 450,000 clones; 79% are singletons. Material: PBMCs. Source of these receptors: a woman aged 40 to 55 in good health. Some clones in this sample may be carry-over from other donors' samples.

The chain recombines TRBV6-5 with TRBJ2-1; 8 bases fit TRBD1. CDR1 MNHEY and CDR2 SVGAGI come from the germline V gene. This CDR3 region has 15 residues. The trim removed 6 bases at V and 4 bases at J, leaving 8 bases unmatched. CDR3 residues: CASSLGQGTYNEQFF. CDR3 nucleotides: TGTGCCAGCAGCCTCGGACAGGGAACGTACAATGAGCAGTTCTTC.

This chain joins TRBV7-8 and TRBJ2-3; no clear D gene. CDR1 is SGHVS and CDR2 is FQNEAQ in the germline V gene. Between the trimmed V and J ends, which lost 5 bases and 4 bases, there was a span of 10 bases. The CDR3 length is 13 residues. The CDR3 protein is CASSASSADTQYF. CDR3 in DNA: TGTGCCAGCAGCGCCTCTAGTGCAGATACGCAGTATTTT.

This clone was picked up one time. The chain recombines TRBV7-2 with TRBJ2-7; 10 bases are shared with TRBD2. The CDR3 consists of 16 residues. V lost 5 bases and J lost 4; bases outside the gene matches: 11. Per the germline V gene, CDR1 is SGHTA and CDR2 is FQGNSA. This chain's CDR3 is CASSVSSSGRLYEQYF. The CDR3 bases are TGTGCCAGCAGCGTTAGCTCTAGCGGGAGACTTTACGAGCAGTACTTC.

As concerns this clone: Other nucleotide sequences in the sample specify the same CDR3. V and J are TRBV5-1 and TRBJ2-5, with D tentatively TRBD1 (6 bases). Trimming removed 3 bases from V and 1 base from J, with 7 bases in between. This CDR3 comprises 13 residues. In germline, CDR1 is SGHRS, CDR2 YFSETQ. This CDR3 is CASSWDIQETQYF. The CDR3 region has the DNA TGCGCCAGCAGCTGGGACATCCAAGAGACCCAGTACTTC. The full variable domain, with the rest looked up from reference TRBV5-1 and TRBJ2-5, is KAGVTQTPRYLIKTRGQQVTLSCSPISGHRSVSWYQQTPGQGLQFLFEYFSETQRNKGNFPGRFSGRQFSNSRSEMNVSTLELGDSALYLCASSWDIQETQYFGPGTRLLVL.

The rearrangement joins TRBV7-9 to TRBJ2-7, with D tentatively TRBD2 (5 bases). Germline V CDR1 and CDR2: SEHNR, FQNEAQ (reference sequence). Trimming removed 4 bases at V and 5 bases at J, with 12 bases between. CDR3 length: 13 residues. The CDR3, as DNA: TGTGCCAGCAGCTCGGGATCTTGGGACGAGCAGTACTTC. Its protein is CASSSGSWDEQYF.

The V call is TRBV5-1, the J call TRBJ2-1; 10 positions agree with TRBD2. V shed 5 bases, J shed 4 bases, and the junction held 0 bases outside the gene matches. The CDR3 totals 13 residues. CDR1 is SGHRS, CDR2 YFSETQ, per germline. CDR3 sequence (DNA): TGCGCCAGCAGAGCGGGAGGGTACAATGAGCAGTTCTTC. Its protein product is CASRAGGYNEQFF.

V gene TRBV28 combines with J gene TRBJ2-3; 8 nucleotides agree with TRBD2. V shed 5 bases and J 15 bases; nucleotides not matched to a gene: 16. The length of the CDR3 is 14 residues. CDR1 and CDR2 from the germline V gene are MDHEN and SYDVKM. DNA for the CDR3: TGTGCCAGCAGTCGAATATTACTAGCGGAGGCTGGATATTTT. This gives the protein CASSRILLAEAGYF.

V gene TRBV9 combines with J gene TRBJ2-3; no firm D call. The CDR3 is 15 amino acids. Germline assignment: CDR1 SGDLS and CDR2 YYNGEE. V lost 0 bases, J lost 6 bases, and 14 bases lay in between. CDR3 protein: CASSVGSIVGDTQYF. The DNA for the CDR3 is TGTGCCAGCAGCGTAGGGTCCATCGTAGGGGATACGCAGTATTTT.

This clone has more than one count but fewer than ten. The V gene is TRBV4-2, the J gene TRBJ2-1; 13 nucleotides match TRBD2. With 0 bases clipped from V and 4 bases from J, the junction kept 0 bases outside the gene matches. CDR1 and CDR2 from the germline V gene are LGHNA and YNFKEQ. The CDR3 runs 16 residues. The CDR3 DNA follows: TGTGCCAGCAGCCAAGAACTAGCGGGAGGGTACAATGAGCAGTTCTTC. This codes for CASSQELAGGYNEQFF.

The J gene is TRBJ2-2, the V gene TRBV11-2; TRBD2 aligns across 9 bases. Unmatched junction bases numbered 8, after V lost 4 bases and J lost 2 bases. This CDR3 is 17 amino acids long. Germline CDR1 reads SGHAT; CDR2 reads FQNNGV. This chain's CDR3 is CASSSLAGAPNTGELFF. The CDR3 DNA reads TGTGCCAGCAGCTCATTAGCGGGAGCCCCAAACACCGGGGAGCTGTTTTTT.

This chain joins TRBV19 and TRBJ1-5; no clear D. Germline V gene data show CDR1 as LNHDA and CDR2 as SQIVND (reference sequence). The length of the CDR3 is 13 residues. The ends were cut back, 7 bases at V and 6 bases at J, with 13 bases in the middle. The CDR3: CASKLGHRQPQHF. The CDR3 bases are TGTGCCAGTAAGTTAGGGCATCGTCAGCCCCAGCATTTT.

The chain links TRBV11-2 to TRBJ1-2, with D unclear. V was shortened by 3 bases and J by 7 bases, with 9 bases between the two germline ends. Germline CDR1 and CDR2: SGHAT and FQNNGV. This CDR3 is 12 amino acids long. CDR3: CASSFPDRGYTF. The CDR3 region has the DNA TGTGCCAGCAGCTTCCCCGATCGTGGCTACACCTTC. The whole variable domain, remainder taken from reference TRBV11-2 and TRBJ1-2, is EAGVAQSPRYKIIEKRQSVAFWCNPISGHATLYWYQQILGQGPKLLIQFQNNGVVDDSQLPKDRFSAERLKGVDSTLKIQPAKLEDSAVYLCASSFPDRGYTFGSGTRLTVV.

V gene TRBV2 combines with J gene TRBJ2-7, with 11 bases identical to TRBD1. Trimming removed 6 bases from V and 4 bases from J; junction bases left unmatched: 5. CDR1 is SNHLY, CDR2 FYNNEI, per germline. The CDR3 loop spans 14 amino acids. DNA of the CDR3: TGTGCCAGCAGGACCGGGACAGGGGGGTACGAGCAGTACTTC. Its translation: CASRTGTGGYEQYF.

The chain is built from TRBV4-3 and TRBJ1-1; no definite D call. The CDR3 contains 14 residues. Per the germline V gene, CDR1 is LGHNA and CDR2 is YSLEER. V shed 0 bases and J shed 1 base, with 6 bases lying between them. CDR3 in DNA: TGCGCCAGCAGCCAAGATGGACGGAACACTGAAGCTTTCTTT. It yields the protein CASSQDGRNTEAFF.

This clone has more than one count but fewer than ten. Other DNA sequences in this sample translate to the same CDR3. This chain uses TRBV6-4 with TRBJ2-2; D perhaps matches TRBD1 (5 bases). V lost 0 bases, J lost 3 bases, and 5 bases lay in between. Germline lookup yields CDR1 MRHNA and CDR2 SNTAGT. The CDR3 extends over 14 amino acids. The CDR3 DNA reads TGTGCCAGCAGTGACTCAGGGGACACCGGGGAGCTGTTTTTT. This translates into CASSDSGDTGELFF.

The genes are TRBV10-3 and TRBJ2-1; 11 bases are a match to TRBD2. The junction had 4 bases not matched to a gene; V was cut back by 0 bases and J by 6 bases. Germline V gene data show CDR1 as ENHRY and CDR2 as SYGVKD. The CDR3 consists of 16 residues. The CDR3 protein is CAISESGTSGFNEQFF. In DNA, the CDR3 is TGTGCCATCAGTGAGTCCGGGACTAGCGGCTTCAATGAGCAGTTCTTC.

CDR3 residues: CASSQDLLRGGYTF. CDR3 nucleotide sequence: TGCGCCAGCAGCCAAGATTTGCTCAGGGGAGGCTACACCTTC. The V gene is TRBV4-1, the J gene TRBJ1-2, with D tentatively TRBD1 (6 bases). Germline CDR1 MGHRA, CDR2 YSYEKL. Trimming removed 0 bases at V and 8 bases at J, with 13 bases between. The CDR3 spans 14 residues.

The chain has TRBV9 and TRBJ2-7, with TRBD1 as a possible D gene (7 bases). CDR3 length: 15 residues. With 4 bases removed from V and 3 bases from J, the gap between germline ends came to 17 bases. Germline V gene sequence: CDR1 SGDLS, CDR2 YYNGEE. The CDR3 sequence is CASSPRGAAVYEQYF. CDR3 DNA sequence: TGTGCCAGCAGCCCCAGGGGGGCGGCGGTCTACGAGCAGTACTTC.

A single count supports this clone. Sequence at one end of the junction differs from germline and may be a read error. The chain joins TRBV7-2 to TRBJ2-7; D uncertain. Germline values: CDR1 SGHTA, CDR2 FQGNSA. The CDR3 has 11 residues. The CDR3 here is CASSLGPRAVF. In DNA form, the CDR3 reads TGTGCCAGCAGCTTAGGACCCCGCGCTGTCTTC.